The clone carrying this TCR beta chain turned up a few times. Its target is unknown. The source of the sample is a study of CD8 T cells in ankylosing spondylitis. Study observations and caveats: Blood from ankylosing spondylitis patients appeared to carry a characteristic roughly eight-variant TCR beta motif. Earlier authors reported some of these motif variants in reactive arthritis synovial fluid and blood. The authors reported significant enrichment of disease-linked clones in matched ankylosing spondylitis synovial fluid.

The TCR beta libraries were generated through quantitative 5'-RACE incorporating molecular barcodes. TCRdb reanalysed the 5' RACE reads using MiXCR and keeps one entry per CDR3 protein. Seen here are around 130,000 distinct CDR3 sequences, 17% observed once, and the top ten hold 33%. With 6 bases removed from V and 2 bases from J, the gap between germline ends came to 15 bases. Germline-derived CDR1 and CDR2 are SGDLS and YYNGEE. The CDR3 spans 15 residues. Sequenced: blood, either unsorted or a sorted T cell fraction (not recorded which). The receptor comes from a male donor with ankylosing spondylitis. The chain recombines TRBV9 with TRBJ2-1; D is perhaps TRBD2 (5 bases). The CDR3 region is CASTTGGTPYNEQFF. The CDR3 nucleotides read TGTGCCAGCACCACCGGAGGTACGCCCTACAATGAGCAGTTCTTC.